The 25 T cell receptor beta chains listed next were all sequenced from one sample in a study of molecular identifiers for immune sequencing clone quantification. TCRdb used MiXCR to reprocess the PCR reads, holding one entry per CDR3 protein. The table includes around 70,000 distinct CDR3 sequences, about 18% detected once. The specimen was naive CD8+ T cells from blood, with Jurkat cell RNA spiked in. Subset reported: FACS-sorted CD8+CD4-CCR7+CD45RA+ naive T cells. The source of these receptors is a human donor in good health. Some libraries in this study had Jurkat cell RNA spiked in.

This clonotype was counted ten times or more. J is TRBJ1-1 and V is TRBV5-1; 10 positions match TRBD1. V shed 4 bases and J 0 bases; nucleotides not matched to a gene: 9. Germline V gene data show CDR1 as SGHRS and CDR2 as YFSETQ. The CDR3 is made up of 17 amino acids. The CDR3 DNA is TGCGCCAGCAGCACCCGGACAGGGGGGACCATGAACACTGAAGCTTTCTTT. Protein product: CASSTRTGGTMNTEAFF.

About this clonotype itself: A much larger clone lies one base from this, so it may be a read error. The rearrangement joins TRBV7-9 to TRBJ2-5; no definite D call. This CDR3 is 14 amino acids long. V gave up 5 bases and J gave up 0 bases, with 10 bases separating them. Germline CDR1 and CDR2: SEHNR and FQNEAQ (reference sequence). CDR3 sequence: CASSPDGYQETQYF. DNA of the CDR3: TGTGCCAGCAGCCCGGACGGGTACCAAGAGACCCAGTACTTC.

The sample holds many counts of this clonotype. This chain uses TRBV3-1 with TRBJ1-1, with 7 bases lining up with TRBD1. CDR1 and CDR2 (germline): LGHDT, YNNKEL (reference sequence). The trim removed 5 bases at V and 2 bases at J, leaving 8 bases unmatched. The CDR3 is made up of 15 amino acids. The CDR3 loop is CASSFTGQLNTEAFF. CDR3 coding DNA: TGTGCCAGCAGCTTTACGGGACAGCTAAACACTGAAGCTTTCTTT.

This clonotype has a count of ten or more. The gene calls are TRBV15 and TRBJ1-1; no firm D call. Germline CDR1 reads LNHNV; CDR2 reads YYDKDF (reference sequence). V was cut by 3 bases and J by 11 bases, with 25 bases left in between. This CDR3 has 16 residues. CDR3 sequence: CATSRPVGRGEKEAFF. The CDR3, as DNA: TGTGCCACCAGCAGGCCGGTTGGGCGGGGAGAGAAGGAGGCTTTCTTT.

In this sample, this clonotype turned up many times. The rearrangement links TRBV7-8 to TRBJ2-3; 8 positions match TRBD2. The CDR3 spans 16 residues. The germline V gene encodes CDR1 SGHVS and CDR2 FQNEAQ. V lost 1 base, J lost 4 bases, and 7 bases stayed unmatched. The CDR3 region is CASSLGAGLASDTQYF. The CDR3 bases are TGTGCCAGCAGCTTAGGGGCTGGACTAGCATCAGATACGCAGTATTTT.

This clonotype has at least ten counts. This sequence joins TRBV19 and TRBJ2-5; D is undetermined. V lost 1 base to trimming and J lost 5 bases, with 11 bases between them. In germline, CDR1 is LNHDA, CDR2 SQIVND (reference sequence). The CDR3 is 14 amino acids. The CDR3 DNA is TGTGCCAGTAGTATAGGGACGGGCTCGGAGACCCAGTACTTC. Protein: CASSIGTGSETQYF.

This clonotype has at least ten counts. This sequence joins TRBV20-1 and TRBJ1-5, with 7 bases matching TRBD1. Germline trimming cut 1 base from V and 9 bases from J; bases unmatched to any gene: 9. Germline loops: CDR1 DFQATT, CDR2 SNEGSKA (reference sequence). The CDR3 loop spans 14 amino acids. CDR3 DNA sequence: TGCAGTGCTAGAGGACAGGGAGGGTGGCTGCCCCAGCATTTT. Its protein is CSARGQGGWLPQHF.

This clonotype was found many times. J is TRBJ2-5 and V is TRBV5-5; TRBD2 is a possible D gene (5 bases). V lost 7 bases to trimming and J lost 0 bases, with 16 bases between them. The CDR3 has 15 amino acids. Germline lookup yields CDR1 SGHKS and CDR2 YYEKEE (reference sequence). Here the CDR3 DNA reads TGTGCCAGCTATACCACCATGGACTACCAAGAGACCCAGTACTTC. It is translated as CASYTTMDYQETQYF.

This clonotype was picked up many times. The rearrangement joins TRBV27 to TRBJ2-3, with TRBD2 identical over 12 bases. CDR1 and CDR2 from the germline V gene are MNHEY and SMNVEV (reference sequence). Unmatched junction bases numbered 1, after V lost 3 bases and J lost 6 bases. This CDR3 has 14 amino acids. The DNA for the CDR3 is TGTGCCAGCAGTTTGGGGACTAGCGGGGATACGCAGTATTTT. Protein sequence: CASSLGTSGDTQYF.

This sequence joins TRBV6-5 and TRBJ2-3, with TRBD2 matching 11 bases. CDR1 and CDR2 from the germline V gene are MNHEY and SVGAGI. V lost 6 bases, J lost 2 bases, and 7 bases stayed unmatched. This CDR3 comprises 16 residues. CDR3 in DNA: TGTGCCAGCAGACAACTGACTAGCGGGGACACAGATACGCAGTATTTT. It codes for CASRQLTSGDTDTQYF.

This clonotype was observed many times. The J gene is TRBJ1-1, the V gene TRBV12-3 or TRBV12-4; perhaps TRBD1 as D (5 bases). The CDR3 has 15 amino acids. V shed 7 bases and J shed 5 bases, with 20 bases lying between them. CDR3: CASNPRTRGITEAFF. The CDR3 DNA is TGTGCCAGCAACCCAAGGACCCGGGGGATTACTGAAGCTTTCTTT.

On this clonotype itself: Possible read error: a much larger clone is one base away. Because the CDR3 is missing its conserved closing phenylalanine or tryptophan, this is likely a read error. The gene calls are TRBV11-2 and TRBJ1-4, with a weak D call TRBD1 (6 bases). Trimming took off 2 bases at V and 7 bases at J, with 14 bases between the two ends. Germline values: CDR1 SGHAT, CDR2 FQNNGV. The CDR3 sequence is 15 residues long. The CDR3 DNA is TGTGCCAGCAGCTTAACCTGGGGGCTTAGTGAAAAACTGTTTCTT. It specifies CASSLTWGLSEKLFL.

Worth noting for this clonotype: A much larger clone lies one base from this, so it may be a read error. V usage is TRBV14 and J usage is TRBJ2-7, with 12 bases lining up with TRBD2. The germline gives CDR1 SGHDN, CDR2 FVKESK. The CDR3 contains 14 residues. CDR3 nucleotides: TGTGCCAGCAGCCTGACTAGCGGGAGCCACGAGCAGTGCTTC. This gives the protein CASSLTSGSHEQCF.

Concerning this clonotype itself: This could be a read error, since a much larger clone is one nucleotide away. This chain joins TRBV16 and TRBJ2-7; the D gene is possibly TRBD2 (6 bases). The CDR3 is 12 amino acids. Trimming left V 8 bases short and J 3 bases short, with 11 bases between. Germline CDR1 is KGHSY and CDR2 is FQNENV. The CDR3 is CASAGTDYEQYF. CDR3 in DNA: TGTGCCAGCGCAGGGACTGACTACGAGCAGTACTTC.

This clonotype was seen many times. J is TRBJ2-7 and V is TRBV27, with no clear D. The CDR3 totals 14 residues. Germline CDR1 MNHEY, CDR2 SMNVEV (reference sequence). V lost 5 bases, J lost 7 bases, and 18 bases lay in between. CDR3 DNA: TGTGCCAGCAGTCTGGGGTCCACTAAGGCAGAGCAGTACTTC. Protein: CASSLGSTKAEQYF.

This clonotype was seen ten or more times. This chain joins TRBV4-1 and TRBJ2-2; 11 positions agree with TRBD2. The CDR3 has 15 amino acids. V gave up 1 base and J gave up 7 bases; unmatched junction bases: 2. The V gene's germline CDR1 is MGHRA and CDR2 YSYEKL. CDR3 nucleotide sequence: TGCGCCAGCAGCCAAGTAGCGGGAGGGCTCGGGGAGCTGTTTTTT. This sequence encodes CASSQVAGGLGELFF.

This clonotype was detected many times. This rearrangement joins TRBV20-1 to TRBJ2-7, with D possibly TRBD2 on 5 matching bases. The CDR3 has 13 residues. V shed 3 bases and J shed 6 bases, with 15 bases lying between them. Per the germline V gene, CDR1 is DFQATT and CDR2 is SNEGSKA (reference sequence). CDR3 DNA sequence: TGCAGTGCTAGCCTAGACTACTACGGCGAGCAGTACTTC. This sequence encodes CSASLDYYGEQYF.

This clonotype was observed a few times. One junction end does not reproduce the germline sequence, and a read error may be involved. The chain joins TRBV7-8 to TRBJ1-1; no clear D. Germline CDR1 is SGHVS and CDR2 is FQNEAQ. The CDR3 is made up of 14 amino acids. The CDR3 loop is CASSPLAGNSEAFF. Written as DNA, the CDR3 is TGTGCCAGCAGCCCCCTGGCGGGGAACAGTGAAGCTTTCTTT.

J is TRBJ2-3 and V is TRBV6-5; TRBD2 agrees at 10 bases. This CDR3 has 16 amino acids. The trim removed 0 bases at V and 0 bases at J, leaving 0 bases unmatched. Looked up from germline, CDR1 is MNHEY and CDR2 is SVGAGI. CDR3 in DNA: TGTGCCAGCAGTTACTCGACTAGCGGGAGCACAGATACGCAGTATTTT. Protein: CASSYSTSGSTDTQYF.

The chain recombines TRBV7-8 with TRBJ2-7; TRBD2 agrees at 9 bases. The CDR3 has 15 residues. CDR1 is SGHVS and CDR2 is FQNEAQ in the germline V gene. Trimming at V came to 5 bases and at J to 3 bases, leaving 8 bases not matched to a gene. CDR3 protein: CASSRHSGSFYEQYF. CDR3 nucleotide sequence: TGTGCCAGCAGCCGCCATAGCGGGAGCTTCTACGAGCAGTACTTC.

This clonotype was seen more than once but under ten times. A much larger clone sits a single nucleotide away, making a read error possible. The rearrangement uses TRBV30 and TRBJ2-7, with D possibly matching TRBD1 (6 bases). CDR1 is GTSNPN and CDR2 is SVGIG in the germline V gene (reference sequence). The V and J ends lost 5 bases and 6 bases respectively, with 11 bases between them. The CDR3 consists of 11 residues. As DNA, the CDR3 is TGTGCCTGGGGGGGCCGGCCCGAGCAGTACTTC. This sequence encodes CAWGGRPEQYF.

This clonotype was counted many times. The rearrangement uses TRBV7-2 and TRBJ2-7, with D possibly TRBD2 on 5 matching bases. Germline assignment: CDR1 SGHTA and CDR2 FQGNSA. The CDR3 is made up of 14 amino acids. V lost 1 base and J lost 3, with 10 bases in between. CDR3 protein: CASSLGGLNYEQYF. Here the CDR3 DNA reads TGTGCCAGCAGCTTAGGAGGACTTAACTACGAGCAGTACTTC.

Written as DNA, the CDR3 is TGTGCCAGCAGCTTAGGAGACAGGGTCCCCTACGAGCAGTACTTC. This codes for CASSLGDRVPYEQYF. The rearrangement uses TRBV7-6 and TRBJ2-7; 7 bases map to TRBD1. Germline assignment: CDR1 SGHVS and CDR2 FNYEAQ. After removal of 1 base from V and 2 bases from J, the junction contained 5 bases not matched to a gene. The CDR3 spans 15 residues.

This chain links TRBV27 with TRBJ2-1; TRBD2 matches at 10 bases. The trim removed 3 bases at V and 4 bases at J, leaving 6 bases unmatched. Germline V CDR1 and CDR2: MNHEY, SMNVEV (reference sequence). CDR3 size: 16 residues. CDR3: CASSFLLAGTYNEQFF. The CDR3 nucleotides read TGTGCCAGCAGTTTTCTACTAGCGGGAACGTACAATGAGCAGTTCTTC.

As regards this clonotype: Being one base from a much bigger clone, this may be a read error. V and J are TRBV27 and TRBJ1-2; weak D call: TRBD1 (6 bases). In germline, CDR1 is MNHEY, CDR2 SMNVEV (reference sequence). This CDR3 has 13 residues. The CDR3: CASSFQGSYGHTF. The CDR3 DNA follows: TGTGCCAGCAGTTTTCAGGGGTCCTATGGCCACACCTTC.